The 14 T cell receptor beta chains listed next were all sequenced from one sample in a study of a mutant IDH1 vaccine in newly diagnosed glioma. Time point denoted: baseline, week 1 (first vaccination visit). Stated treatment: pre-vaccination baseline after standard-of-care therapy. Sequenced by immunoSEQ multiplex PCR; TCRdb stores in-frame clones only, minus some. The sample holds about 92,000 clones, 83% seen once. Material: PBMCs, obtained from a glioma patient treated with radiotherapy, temozolomide or both. The receptors were gathered from a woman aged 50 to 60 with glioma.

The chain couples TRBV18 to TRBJ2-5; weak D call: TRBD1 (5 bases). This CDR3 contains 12 residues. V lost 3 bases and J 5 bases, leaving 7 bases between the germline ends. CDR1 and CDR2 from the germline V gene are KGHSH and LQKENI. The CDR3 DNA is TGTGCCAGCTCACCCTCAGGGGAGACCCAGTACTTC. Protein product: CASSPSGETQYF. The entire variable domain, with the rest obtained from reference TRBV18 and TRBJ2-5, is as follows: NAGVMQNPRHLVRRRGQEARLRCSPMKGHSHVYWYRQLPEEGLKFMVYLQKENIIDESGMPKERFSAEFPKEGPSILRIQQVVRGDSAAYFCASSPSGETQYFGPGTRLLVL.

The J gene is TRBJ2-7, the V gene TRBV11-1; 7 nucleotides line up with TRBD2. Germline lookup yields CDR1 SGHAT and CDR2 FQDESV (reference sequence). Trimming removed 2 bases from V and 5 bases from J; junction bases left unmatched: 3. The CDR3 has 13 amino acids. CDR3 sequence reads: CASSLREADEQYF. The CDR3 nucleotides are TGTGCCAGCAGCTTACGGGAGGCCGACGAGCAGTACTTC.

The V call is TRBV2, the J call TRBJ1-1; D unresolved. There are 14 residues in the CDR3. V was shortened by 7 bases and J by 0 bases, with 12 bases between the two germline ends. CDR1 and CDR2 (germline): SNHLY, FYNNEI. The CDR3 DNA is TGTGCCAGCAAGAAGGGTGTTTTGAACACTGAAGCTTTCTTT. Its translation: CASKKGVLNTEAFF.

The chain recombines TRBV15 with TRBJ2-3; D not resolved. The CDR3 length is 14 residues. Germline V gene sequence: CDR1 LNHNV, CDR2 YYDKDF (reference sequence). V was pared by 2 bases and J by 1 base, with 7 bases between. CDR3 sequence: CATSRLLGTDTQYF. CDR3 bases: TGTGCCACCAGCAGATTACTTGGCACAGATACGCAGTATTTT. Filled out from reference TRBV15 and TRBJ2-3, the complete variable domain reads DAMVIQNPRYQVTQFGKPVTLSCSQTLNHNVMYWYQQKSSQAPKLLFHYYDKDFNNEADTPDNFQSRRPNTSFCFLDIRSPGLGDTAMYLCATSRLLGTDTQYFGPGTRLTVL.

The table lists this clone with a count of one. V usage is TRBV6-5 and J usage is TRBJ1-6; D is uncertain. The CDR3 contains 13 residues. V dropped 4 bases and J dropped 5 bases, with 6 bases sitting between them. Germline V gives CDR1 MNHEY, CDR2 SVGAGI. The DNA for the CDR3 is TGTGCCAGCAGTTCCACCCATAATTCACCCCTCCACTTT. Translation: CASSSTHNSPLHF.

V usage is TRBV7-9 and J usage is TRBJ1-4; 9 nucleotides match TRBD1. Per germline, CDR1 SEHNR and CDR2 FQNEAQ (reference sequence). The V gene end was trimmed by 6 bases and the J gene end by 8 bases; junction bases not matched to a gene: 16. This CDR3 has 17 residues. The CDR3 nucleotides are TGTGCCAGCAGGCCACTTCGGGACAGGGTTCAGGAAGAAAAACTGTTTTTT. Its protein product is CASRPLRDRVQEEKLFF.

This sequence joins TRBV19 and TRBJ2-2; a weak D match, TRBD1 (6 bases). Trimming left V 5 bases short and J 1 base short, with 8 bases between. Germline CDR1 and CDR2: LNHDA and SQIVND (reference sequence). The CDR3 sequence is 14 residues long. The DNA of the CDR3 is TGTGCCAGTAGTGCACAGGGGAACACCGGGGAGCTGTTTTTT. Amino acids: CASSAQGNTGELFF.

V gene TRBV4-3 combines with J gene TRBJ1-6; D is uncertain. This CDR3 is 15 amino acids long. Trimming removed 4 bases from V and 7 bases from J, with 14 bases in between. CDR1 is LGHNA and CDR2 is YSLEER in the germline V gene. The DNA of the CDR3 is TGCGCCAGCAGCCTCCGTTGGGGTGGGAATTCACCCCTCCACTTT. This sequence encodes CASSLRWGGNSPLHF.

This rearrangement joins TRBV30 to TRBJ1-6; possibly TRBD1 for D (6 bases). Germline V CDR1 and CDR2: GTSNPN, SVGIG (reference sequence). V was clipped by 7 bases and J by 9 bases, with 13 bases between them. The CDR3 contains 12 residues. CDR3 residues: CASNRESSPLHF. As DNA, the CDR3 is TGTGCCTCAAACAGGGAATCTTCACCCCTCCACTTT.

The V and J genes are TRBV4-1 and TRBJ2-1; TRBD2 might be the D (7 bases). Germline V gene sequence: CDR1 MGHRA, CDR2 YSYEKL. The CDR3 has 18 residues. V lost 0 bases to trimming and J lost 9 bases, with 24 bases between them. Written as DNA, the CDR3 is TGCGCCAGCAGCCAAGATCAATTGACGGGGGGCGGTCCCGGTGAGCAGTTCTTC. Encoded protein: CASSQDQLTGGGPGEQFF.

The chain uses TRBV7-2 and TRBJ1-5, with D possibly being TRBD1 (5 bases). The CDR3 totals 14 residues. Germline V gives CDR1 SGHTA, CDR2 FQGNSA. Trimming took off 4 bases at V and 4 bases at J, with 11 bases between the two ends. The chain's CDR3 is CASSSDGGNQPQHF. In DNA form, the CDR3 reads TGTGCCAGCAGCTCCGACGGGGGTAATCAGCCCCAGCATTTT.

The chain uses TRBV6-1 and TRBJ2-7; weak D call: TRBD2 (7 bases). The V and J ends lost 1 base and 6 bases respectively, with 10 bases between them. Germline V CDR1 and CDR2: MNHNS, SASEGT. The CDR3 extends over 13 amino acids. CDR3 DNA sequence: TGTGCCAGCAGTGAAGACGGGGGGCGCGAGCAGTACTTC. Translating it yields CASSEDGGREQYF.

The chain links TRBV15 to TRBJ1-4; 10 nucleotides align to TRBD1. Germline V gives CDR1 LNHNV, CDR2 YYDKDF (reference sequence). The CDR3 runs 16 residues. V dropped 5 bases and J dropped 5; count of bases not matched to a gene: 8. The CDR3 nucleotides are TGTGCCACCAGCGGGGGACAGGGGAGGGGAAATGAAAAACTGTTTTTT. It codes for CATSGGQGRGNEKLFF.

CDR3: CASSKYLVRLGQGRTSSYNSPLHF. In DNA form, the CDR3 reads TGTGCCAGCAGCAAATATTTGGTGCGGTTGGGACAGGGGCGTACGAGCTCCTATAATTCACCCCTCCACTTT. V is TRBV21-1 and J is TRBJ1-6; the table's D call of TRBD1 was not tested on the DNA. TRBV21-1 is termed a pseudogene. This CDR3 comprises 24 residues.